This T cell receptor (beta chain) was found in a study of control samples from healthy donors and cancer patients. Germline V gene lookup returns CDR1 SGHDT and CDR2 YYEEEE. Trimming removed 2 bases from V and 0 bases from J, with 18 bases in between. CDR3 length: 19 residues. Some clones are missing from TCRdb's copy, which holds only in-frame ones; the method was immunoSEQ multiplex PCR. The table records roughly 90,000 clones, about 89% of them present only once. Sequencing was performed on PBMCs. The rearrangement uses TRBV5-6 and TRBJ1-6; a weak D match, TRBD1 (5 bases). The receptor comes from a woman aged 50 to 65 with colorectal cancer. The CDR3 region has the DNA TGTGCCAGCAGCTTAGATATCACAGGACGGAGCTCCTATAATTCACCCCTCCACTTT. It translates to CASSLDITGRSSYNSPLHF.